Reported below is one T cell receptor (beta chain). Measured with immunoSEQ multiplex PCR; TCRdb has only the in-frame clones, and not every one. The repertoire has tens of thousands of clones, roughly 89% of them found once; the top ten carry about 3.6%. V trimming: 3 bases; J trimming: 5 bases; junction bases outside the gene matches: 19. CDR1 is SGHVS, CDR2 FQNEAQ, per germline. This CDR3 is built from 20 residues. The sample is drawn from a study of neoadjuvant nivolumab and ipilimumab in lung cancer. This TCR was recovered from an adult with non-small cell lung cancer. V is TRBV7-8 and J is TRBJ2-3; 11 bases align to TRBD2. The input for sequencing was peripheral blood, taken before neoadjuvant nivolumab, alone or with ipilimumab. CDR3 in amino acids: CASSFRTSGSRARRGDTQYF. As DNA, the CDR3 is TGTGCCAGCAGCTTCCGAACTAGCGGGAGCCGTGCGAGGAGGGGAGATACGCAGTATTTT.